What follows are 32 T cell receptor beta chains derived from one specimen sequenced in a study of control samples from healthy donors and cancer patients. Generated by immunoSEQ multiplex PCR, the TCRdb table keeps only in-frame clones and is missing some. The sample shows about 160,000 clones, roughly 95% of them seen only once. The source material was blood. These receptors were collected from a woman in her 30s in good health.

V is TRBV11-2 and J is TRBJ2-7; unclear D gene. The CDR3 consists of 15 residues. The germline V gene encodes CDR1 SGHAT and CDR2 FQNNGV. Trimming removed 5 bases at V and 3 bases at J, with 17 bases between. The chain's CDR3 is CASSHSEVTHYEQYF. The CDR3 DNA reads TGTGCCAGCAGCCATTCCGAGGTAACACACTACGAGCAGTACTTC. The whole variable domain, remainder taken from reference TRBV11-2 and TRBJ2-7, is EAGVAQSPRYKIIEKRQSVAFWCNPISGHATLYWYQQILGQGPKLLIQFQNNGVVDDSQLPKDRFSAERLKGVDSTLKIQPAKLEDSAVYLCASSHSEVTHYEQYFGPGTRLTVT.

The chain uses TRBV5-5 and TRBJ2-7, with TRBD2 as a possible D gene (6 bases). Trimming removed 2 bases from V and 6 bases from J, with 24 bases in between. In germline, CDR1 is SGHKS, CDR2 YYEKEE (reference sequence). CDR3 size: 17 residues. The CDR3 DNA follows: TGTGCCAGCAGCTTTTGGGGCCTCAGGGACTCCAGCACCGAGCAGTACTTC. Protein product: CASSFWGLRDSSTEQYF.

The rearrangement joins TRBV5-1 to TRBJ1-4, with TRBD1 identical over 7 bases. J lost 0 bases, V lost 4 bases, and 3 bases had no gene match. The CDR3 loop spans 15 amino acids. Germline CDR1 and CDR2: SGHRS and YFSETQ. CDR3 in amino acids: CASSPGTATNEKLFF. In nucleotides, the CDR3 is TGCGCCAGCAGCCCTGGGACAGCAACTAATGAAAAACTGTTTTTT.

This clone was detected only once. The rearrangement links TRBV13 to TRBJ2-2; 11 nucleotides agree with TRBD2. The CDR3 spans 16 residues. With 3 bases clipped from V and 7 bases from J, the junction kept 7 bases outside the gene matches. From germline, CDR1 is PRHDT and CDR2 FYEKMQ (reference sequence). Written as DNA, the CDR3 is TGTGCCAGCAGCTTGGTAGCGGGAGGGGGCTTCGGGGAGCTGTTTTTT. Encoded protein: CASSLVAGGGFGELFF.

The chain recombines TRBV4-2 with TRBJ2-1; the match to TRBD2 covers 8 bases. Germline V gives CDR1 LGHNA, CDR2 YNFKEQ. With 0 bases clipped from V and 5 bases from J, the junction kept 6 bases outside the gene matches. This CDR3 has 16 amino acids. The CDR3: CASSQETAAGDNEQFF. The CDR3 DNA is TGTGCCAGCAGCCAAGAGACGGCAGCGGGGGACAATGAGCAGTTCTTC.

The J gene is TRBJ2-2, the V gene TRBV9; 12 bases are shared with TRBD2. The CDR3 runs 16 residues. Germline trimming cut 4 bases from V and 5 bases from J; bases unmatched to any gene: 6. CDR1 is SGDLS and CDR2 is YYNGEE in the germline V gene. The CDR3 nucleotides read TGTGCCAGCAGCCCCTCCGGGACTAGCGGGACCGGGGAGCTGTTTTTT. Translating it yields CASSPSGTSGTGELFF.

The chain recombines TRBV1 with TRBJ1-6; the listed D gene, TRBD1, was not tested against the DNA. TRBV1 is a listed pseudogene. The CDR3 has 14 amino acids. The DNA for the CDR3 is TGCACCAGCAGCGCGGACAGGGGGAATTCACCCCTCCACTTT. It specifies CTSSADRGNSPLHF.

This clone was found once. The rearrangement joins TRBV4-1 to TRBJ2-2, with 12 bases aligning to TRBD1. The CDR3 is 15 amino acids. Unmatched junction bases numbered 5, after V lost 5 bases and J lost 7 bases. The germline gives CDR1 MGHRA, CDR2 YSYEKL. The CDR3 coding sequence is TGCGCCAGCAGCGGGGGACAGGGGGCGATCGGGGAGCTGTTTTTT. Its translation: CASSGGQGAIGELFF.

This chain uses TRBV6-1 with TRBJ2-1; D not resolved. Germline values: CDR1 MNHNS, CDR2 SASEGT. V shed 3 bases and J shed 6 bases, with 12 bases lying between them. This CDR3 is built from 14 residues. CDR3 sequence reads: CASSDTGLLNEQFF. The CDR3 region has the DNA TGTGCCAGCAGTGATACGGGTTTACTCAATGAGCAGTTCTTC.

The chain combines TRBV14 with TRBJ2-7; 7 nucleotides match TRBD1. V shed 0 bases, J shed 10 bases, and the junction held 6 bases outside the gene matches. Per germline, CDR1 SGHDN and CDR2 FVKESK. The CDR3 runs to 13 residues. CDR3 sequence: CASSQDLRDSQYF. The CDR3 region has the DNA TGTGCCAGCAGCCAAGATCTGAGGGACAGTCAGTACTTC.

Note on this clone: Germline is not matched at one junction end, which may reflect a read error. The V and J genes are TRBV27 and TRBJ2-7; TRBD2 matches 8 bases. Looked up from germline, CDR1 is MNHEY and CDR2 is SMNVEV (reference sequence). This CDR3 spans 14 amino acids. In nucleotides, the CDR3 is TGTGCCAGCAGTTTATCATTCGGCGGGGGGTTTCCTGACTTC. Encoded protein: CASSLSFGGGFPDF.

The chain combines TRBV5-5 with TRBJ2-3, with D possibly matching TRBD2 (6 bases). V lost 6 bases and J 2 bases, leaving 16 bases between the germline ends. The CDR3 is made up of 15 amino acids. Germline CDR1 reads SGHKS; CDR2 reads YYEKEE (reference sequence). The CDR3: CASTNLRGNTDTQYF. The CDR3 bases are TGTGCCAGCACCAACCTCCGGGGGAACACAGATACGCAGTATTTT.

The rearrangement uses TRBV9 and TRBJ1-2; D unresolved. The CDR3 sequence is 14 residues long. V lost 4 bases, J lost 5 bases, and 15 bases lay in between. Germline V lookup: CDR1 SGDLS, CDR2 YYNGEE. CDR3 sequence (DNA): TGTGCCAGCAGCCACGGGAACTCGTTATATGGCTACACCTTC. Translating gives CASSHGNSLYGYTF. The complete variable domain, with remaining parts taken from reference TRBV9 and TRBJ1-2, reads DSGVTQTPKHLITATGQRVTLRCSPRSGDLSVYWYQQSLDQGLQFLIQYYNGEERAKGNILERFSAQQFPDLHSELNLSSLELGDSALYFCASSHGNSLYGYTFGSGTRLTVV.

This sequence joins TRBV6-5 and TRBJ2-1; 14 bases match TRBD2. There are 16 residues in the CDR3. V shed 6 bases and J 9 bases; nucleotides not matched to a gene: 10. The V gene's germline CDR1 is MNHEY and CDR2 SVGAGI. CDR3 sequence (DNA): TGTGCCAGCAGCTACCCGACTAGCGGGGGGGCGGGTGAGCAGTTCTTC. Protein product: CASSYPTSGGAGEQFF.

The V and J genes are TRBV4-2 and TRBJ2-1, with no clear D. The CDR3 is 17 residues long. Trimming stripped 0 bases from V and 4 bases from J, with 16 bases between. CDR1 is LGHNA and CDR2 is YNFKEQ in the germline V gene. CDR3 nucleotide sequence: TGTGCCAGCAGCCAAGAGTTGGGCCTTCCGATTTACAATGAGCAGTTCTTC. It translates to CASSQELGLPIYNEQFF.

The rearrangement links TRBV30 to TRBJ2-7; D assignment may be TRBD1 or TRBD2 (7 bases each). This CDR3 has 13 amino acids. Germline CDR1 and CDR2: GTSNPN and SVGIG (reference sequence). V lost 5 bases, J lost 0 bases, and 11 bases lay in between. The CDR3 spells CAWGGDSSYEQYF. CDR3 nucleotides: TGTGCCTGGGGGGGGGACAGCTCCTACGAGCAGTACTTC.

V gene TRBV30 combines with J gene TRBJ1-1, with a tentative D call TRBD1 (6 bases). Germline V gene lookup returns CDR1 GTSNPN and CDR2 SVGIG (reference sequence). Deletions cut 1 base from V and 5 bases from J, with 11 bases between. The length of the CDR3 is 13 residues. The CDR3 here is CAWSGRGRTEAFF. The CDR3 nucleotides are TGTGCCTGGAGTGGCAGGGGTCGGACTGAAGCTTTCTTT. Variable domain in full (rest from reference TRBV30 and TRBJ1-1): SQTIHQWPATLVQPVGSPLSLECTVEGTSNPNLYWYRQAAGRGLQLLFYSVGIGQISSEVPQNLSASRPQDRQFILSSKKLLLSDSGFYLCAWSGRGRTEAFFGQGTRLTVV.

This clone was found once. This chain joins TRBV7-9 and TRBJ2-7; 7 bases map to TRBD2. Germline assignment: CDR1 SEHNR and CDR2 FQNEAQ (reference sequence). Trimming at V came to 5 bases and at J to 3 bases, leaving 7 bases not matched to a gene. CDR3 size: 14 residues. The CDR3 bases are TGTGCCAGCAGCCCTACGGGGGGTATCTACGAGCAGTACTTC. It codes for CASSPTGGIYEQYF.

CDR3 nucleotide sequence: TGCGCCAGCAGCTTGGGCCAGATAGCCGTCACCGGGGAGCTGTTTTTT. It encodes CASSLGQIAVTGELFF. The gene calls are TRBV5-1 and TRBJ2-2; D not certain. The germline V and J ends were trimmed by 0 bases and 4 bases, with 13 bases remaining between them. The CDR3 extends over 16 amino acids. The germline V gene has CDR1 SGHRS and CDR2 YFSETQ.

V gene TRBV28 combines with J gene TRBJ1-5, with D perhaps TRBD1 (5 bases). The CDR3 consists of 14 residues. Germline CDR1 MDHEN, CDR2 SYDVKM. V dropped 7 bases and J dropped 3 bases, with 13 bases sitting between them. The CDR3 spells CASTLRQPNQPQHF. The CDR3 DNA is TGTGCCAGCACCCTTCGACAGCCCAATCAGCCCCAGCATTTT.

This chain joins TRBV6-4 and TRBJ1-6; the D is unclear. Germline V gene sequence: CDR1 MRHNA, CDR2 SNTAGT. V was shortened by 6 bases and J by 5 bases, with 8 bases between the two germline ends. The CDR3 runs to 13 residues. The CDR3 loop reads CASSQGNNSPLHF. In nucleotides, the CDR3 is TGTGCCAGCAGCCAAGGAAATAATTCACCCCTCCACTTT.

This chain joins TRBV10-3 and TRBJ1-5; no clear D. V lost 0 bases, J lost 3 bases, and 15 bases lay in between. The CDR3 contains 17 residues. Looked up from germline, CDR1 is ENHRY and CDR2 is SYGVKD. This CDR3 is CAISESILGRVNQPQHF. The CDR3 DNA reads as TGTGCCATCAGTGAGTCGATCCTAGGACGGGTCAATCAGCCCCAGCATTTT.

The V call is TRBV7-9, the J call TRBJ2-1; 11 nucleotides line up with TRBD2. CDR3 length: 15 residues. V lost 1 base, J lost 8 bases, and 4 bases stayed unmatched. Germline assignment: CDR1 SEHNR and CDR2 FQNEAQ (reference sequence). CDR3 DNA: TGTGCCAGCAGCTTAGGTAGCGGGGGGGCGGATGAGCAGTTCTTC. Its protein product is CASSLGSGGADEQFF.

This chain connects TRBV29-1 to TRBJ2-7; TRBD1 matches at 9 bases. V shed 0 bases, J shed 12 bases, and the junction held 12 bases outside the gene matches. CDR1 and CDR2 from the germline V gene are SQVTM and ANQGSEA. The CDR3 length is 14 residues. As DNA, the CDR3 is TGCAGCGTTGAAGAAGCTGTGGGACAGGGCTTGCTGTACTTC. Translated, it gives CSVEEAVGQGLLYF.

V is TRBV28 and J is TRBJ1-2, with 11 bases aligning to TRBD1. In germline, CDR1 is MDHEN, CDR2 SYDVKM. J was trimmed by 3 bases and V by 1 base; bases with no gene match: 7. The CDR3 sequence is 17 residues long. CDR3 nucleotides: TGTGCCAGCAGTTTATCGAAGGACAGGGGGCGAGACTATGGCTACACCTTC. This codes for CASSLSKDRGRDYGYTF.

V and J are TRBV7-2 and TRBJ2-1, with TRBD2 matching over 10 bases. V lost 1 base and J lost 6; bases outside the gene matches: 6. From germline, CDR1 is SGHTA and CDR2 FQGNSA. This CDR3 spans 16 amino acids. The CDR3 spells CASSLGASGSPNEQFF. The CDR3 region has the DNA TGTGCCAGCAGCTTAGGGGCTAGCGGGAGCCCCAATGAGCAGTTCTTC.

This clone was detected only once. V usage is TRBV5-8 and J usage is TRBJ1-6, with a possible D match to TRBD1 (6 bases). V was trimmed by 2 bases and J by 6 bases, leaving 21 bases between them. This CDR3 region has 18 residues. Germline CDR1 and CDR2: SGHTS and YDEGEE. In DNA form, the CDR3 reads TGTGCCAGCAGCTTTTTCAGGGACACCAATCTTAGTAATTCACCCCTCCACTTT. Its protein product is CASSFFRDTNLSNSPLHF.

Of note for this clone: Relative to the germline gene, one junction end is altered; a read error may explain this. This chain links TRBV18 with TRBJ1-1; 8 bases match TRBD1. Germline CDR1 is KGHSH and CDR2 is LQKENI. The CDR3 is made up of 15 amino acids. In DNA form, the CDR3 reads TGTGCCAGCTCTCCACCCGGGACAGGGAACACTGAAGCTTTCTTT. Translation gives CASSPPGTGNTEAFF. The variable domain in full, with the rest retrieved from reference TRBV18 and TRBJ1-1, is NAGVMQNPRHLVRRRGQEARLRCSPMKGHSHVYWYRQLPEEGLKFMVYLQKENIIDESGMPKERFSAEFPKEGPSILRIQQVVRGDSAAYFCASSPPGTGNTEAFFGQGTRLTVV.

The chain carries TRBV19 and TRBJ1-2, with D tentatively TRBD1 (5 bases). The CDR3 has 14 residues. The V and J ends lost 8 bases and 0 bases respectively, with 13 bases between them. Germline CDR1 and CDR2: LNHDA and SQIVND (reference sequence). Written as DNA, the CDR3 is TGTGCCAGTCAGCGGGCGACAGCTAACTATGGCTACACCTTC. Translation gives CASQRATANYGYTF.

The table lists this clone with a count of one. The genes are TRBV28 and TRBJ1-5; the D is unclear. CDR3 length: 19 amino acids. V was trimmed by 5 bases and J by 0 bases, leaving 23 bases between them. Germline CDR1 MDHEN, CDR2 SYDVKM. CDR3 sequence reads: CASSPPFGVIFYSNQPQHF. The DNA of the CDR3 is TGTGCCAGCAGTCCTCCGTTTGGAGTAATATTCTATAGCAATCAGCCCCAGCATTTT.

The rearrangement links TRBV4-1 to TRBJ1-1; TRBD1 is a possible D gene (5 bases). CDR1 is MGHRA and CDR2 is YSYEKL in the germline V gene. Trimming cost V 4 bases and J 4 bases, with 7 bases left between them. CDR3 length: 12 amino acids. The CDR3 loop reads CASSRGSTEAFF. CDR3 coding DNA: TGCGCCAGCAGCCGGGGGTCCACTGAAGCTTTCTTT.

CDR3 in amino acids: CASGGRTGEQYF. The CDR3 coding sequence is TGTGCCAGCGGGGGAAGAACCGGCGAGCAGTACTTC. This chain uses TRBV21-1 with TRBJ2-7. TRBV21-1 is tagged as a pseudogene. This CDR3 has 12 amino acids.